What follows are 17 T cell receptor beta chains derived from one specimen sequenced in a study of blood T cell repertoires in COVID-19. Sequencing was performed with immunoSEQ multiplex PCR; in TCRdb, only in-frame clones are kept and a portion is missing. Of about 190,000 clones in the sample, 82% were seen once. Material: peripheral blood. The receptors come from a woman aged 55-70 years with COVID-19, enrolled during active disease.

The rearrangement links TRBV7-2 to TRBJ2-3; TRBD2 matches at 12 bases. The CDR3 spans 17 residues. V shed 5 bases and J 5 bases; nucleotides not matched to a gene: 11. The V gene's germline CDR1 is SGHTA and CDR2 FQGNSA. CDR3 bases: TGTGCCAGCAGCCACGATCTAGCGGGGGGGCGGAGAGATACGCAGTATTTT. This codes for CASSHDLAGGRRDTQYF.

V usage is TRBV7-8 and J usage is TRBJ2-1; weak D call: TRBD2 (7 bases). The CDR3 has 16 amino acids. Germline V gene lookup returns CDR1 SGHVS and CDR2 FQNEAQ. The V end lost 5 bases, the J end lost 6 bases, and 20 bases lay between the germline ends. The DNA of the CDR3 is TGTGCCAGCAGCGGAGGGGGGGCGGGAGCTCCCAATGAGCAGTTCTTC. Protein: CASSGGGAGAPNEQFF.

The chain is built from TRBV28 and TRBJ2-7, with TRBD2 matching over 7 bases. CDR3 length: 14 amino acids. Germline CDR1 reads MDHEN; CDR2 reads SYDVKM. The J segment lost 5 bases and the V segment lost 3 bases, leaving 7 bases of the junction unmatched. The CDR3 DNA reads TGTGCCAGCAGTTTCAGCGGGATTGCGAACGAGCAGTACTTC. It yields the protein CASSFSGIANEQYF.

V gene TRBV19 combines with J gene TRBJ2-2; TRBD1 might be the D (6 bases). The CDR3 covers 13 residues. With 7 bases removed from V and 1 base from J, the gap between germline ends came to 7 bases. Germline loops: CDR1 LNHDA, CDR2 SQIVND (reference sequence). The CDR3 is CASKTGNTGELFF. In DNA, the CDR3 is TGTGCCAGTAAGACAGGGAACACCGGGGAGCTGTTTTTT.

The chain joins TRBV28 to TRBJ1-5, with D possibly matching TRBD1 (5 bases). V lost 4 bases to trimming and J lost 2 bases, with 15 bases between them. Per the germline V gene, CDR1 is MDHEN and CDR2 is SYDVKM. The CDR3 runs to 16 residues. CDR3 sequence reads: CASSSSQVWGNQPQHF. The CDR3 region has the DNA TGTGCCAGCAGTTCTTCACAGGTTTGGGGCAATCAGCCCCAGCATTTT.

The chain is built from TRBV6-5 and TRBJ2-5; TRBD2 aligns across 7 bases. This CDR3 has 15 residues. V lost 0 bases to trimming and J lost 5 bases; unmatched junction nucleotides: 6. Per germline, CDR1 MNHEY and CDR2 SVGAGI. This CDR3 is CASSYSAVGGETQYF. The CDR3 DNA sequence: TGTGCCAGCAGTTACTCAGCCGTGGGAGGGGAGACCCAGTACTTC.

This clone has only a few counts. The chain employs TRBV28 and TRBJ1-3, with a possible D match to TRBD1 (5 bases). The CDR3 runs to 17 residues. The germline CDR1 and CDR2 sequences are MDHEN and SYDVKM. With 2 bases removed from V and 0 bases from J, the gap between germline ends came to 14 bases. The CDR3 sequence is CASSLPLAGHSGNTIYF. The CDR3 DNA reads as TGTGCCAGCAGTTTACCCCTGGCAGGACACTCTGGAAACACCATATATTTT.

This chain uses TRBV5-4 with TRBJ2-3; TRBD2 agrees at 16 bases. V shed 2 bases, J shed 1 base, and the junction held 7 bases outside the gene matches. This CDR3 region has 19 residues. CDR1 is SGHNT and CDR2 is YYREEE in the germline V gene (reference sequence). The DNA of the CDR3 is TGTGCCAGCAGCTTAAAGGGGACTAGCGGGAGGGTACGCACAGATACGCAGTATTTT. It specifies CASSLKGTSGRVRTDTQYF.

V gene TRBV30 combines with J gene TRBJ2-5; the D is unclear. V was clipped by 0 bases and J by 5 bases, with 10 bases between them. The CDR3 consists of 13 residues. Germline V gene data show CDR1 as GTSNPN and CDR2 as SVGIG (reference sequence). CDR3 DNA sequence: TGTGCCTGGAGTGTGAGGCGTGCGGAGACCCAGTACTTC. Residues: CAWSVRRAETQYF.

The rearrangement links TRBV7-3 to TRBJ2-1; 14 bases match TRBD2. This CDR3 has 16 residues. J lost 8 bases, V lost 5 bases, and 8 bases had no gene match. Germline CDR1 reads SGHTA; CDR2 reads FQGTGA. CDR3 region: CASSNKGTSGSYEQFF. Written as DNA, the CDR3 is TGTGCCAGCAGCAATAAGGGGACTAGCGGGAGCTATGAGCAGTTCTTC.

The chain combines TRBV3-1 (or the pseudogene TRBV3-2) with TRBJ2-5; 10 positions agree with TRBD1. Germline V lookup: CDR1 LGHDT, CDR2 YNNKEL (reference sequence). With 1 base clipped from V and 5 bases from J, the junction kept 4 bases outside the gene matches. The CDR3 runs to 15 residues. CDR3 sequence (DNA): TGTGCCAGCAGCCAAGGACAGGGGGCAGCTGAGACCCAGTACTTC. It specifies CASSQGQGAAETQYF.

The V gene is TRBV6-6, the J gene TRBJ1-2, with a weak D call TRBD1 (5 bases). From germline, CDR1 is MNHNY and CDR2 SVGAGI (reference sequence). The CDR3 is 12 residues long. Trimming took 6 bases from V and 5 from J, leaving 10 bases between them. The CDR3 sequence: CASRADRYGYTF. The CDR3, as DNA: TGTGCCAGCAGGGCAGACAGATATGGCTACACCTTC.

In its sample, this clone was seen a few times. This sequence joins TRBV28 and TRBJ1-6; maybe TRBD1 (5 bases). The V and J ends lost 5 bases and 8 bases respectively, with 16 bases between them. CDR1 MDHEN and CDR2 SYDVKM come from the germline V gene. The CDR3 covers 15 residues. In nucleotides, the CDR3 is TGTGCCAGCAGTCCGCGGGACGGCGGGTATTCACCCCTCCACTTT. Translating it yields CASSPRDGGYSPLHF.

V is TRBV5-4 and J is TRBJ1-1, with D possibly matching TRBD1 (5 bases). This CDR3 has 11 amino acids. V was trimmed by 0 bases and J by 8 bases, leaving 5 bases between them. Germline-derived CDR1 and CDR2 are SGHNT and YYREEE (reference sequence). CDR3 in DNA: TGTGCCAGCAGCTTGGGACAGGAAGCTTTCTTT. Amino acids: CASSLGQEAFF.

The chain recombines TRBV6-5 with TRBJ1-6; the D gene is possibly TRBD1 (6 bases). Germline V gene data show CDR1 as MNHEY and CDR2 as SVGAGI. The CDR3 extends over 15 amino acids. Trimming took off 4 bases at V and 7 bases at J, with 14 bases between the two ends. The CDR3 loop reads CASSFRVDRNSPLHF. The CDR3 DNA reads TGTGCCAGCAGTTTCCGGGTCGACAGGAATTCACCCCTCCACTTT.

The chain carries TRBV7-9 and TRBJ2-7, with 9 nucleotides matching TRBD1. Germline values: CDR1 SEHNR, CDR2 FQNEAQ (reference sequence). V lost 5 bases to trimming and J lost 3 bases; unmatched junction nucleotides: 5. The CDR3 spans 14 residues. The CDR3 loop is CASSVGQGNYEQYF. In DNA form, the CDR3 reads TGTGCCAGCAGCGTGGGACAGGGTAACTACGAGCAGTACTTC.

The V gene is TRBV10-3, the J gene TRBJ2-7; 7 nucleotides align to TRBD2. V lost 8 bases and J lost 0; bases outside the gene matches: 10. Germline lookup yields CDR1 ENHRY and CDR2 SYGVKD. The CDR3 extends over 15 amino acids. CDR3: CAIGEGQGDSYEQYF. The CDR3 coding sequence is TGTGCCATCGGGGAGGGGCAGGGAGACTCCTACGAGCAGTACTTC.